The rows below give T cell receptor beta chains drawn from one sample of a study of low-dose radiotherapy and immunotherapy resistance in tumors. One entry per CDR3 protein results from TCRdb running MiXCR on the reads. Counted here are 55,000 to 70,000 distinct CDR3 sequences, almost 25% occurring once; the ten biggest clones make up around 5%. Sample: PBMCs, taken before treatment. The receptors derive from a male donor with prostate cancer. Both conserved end residues are part of each CDR3. Fields, in order: V gene, J gene, clone size, D gene, CDR3 protein, CDR3 DNA. A D gene is named only where the DNA matches it firmly. Clone size, where shown, is once, few, many, or a class for clones that have expanded.

V gene: TRBV7-2; J gene: TRBJ2-5; clone size: few; D gene: -; CDR3 protein: CASSSPAGLRETQYF; CDR3 DNA: TGTGCCAGCAGCTCCCCCGCGGGGTTGAGGGAGACCCAGTACTTC
V gene: TRBV20-1; J gene: TRBJ1-6; clone size: -; D gene: TRBD1; CDR3 protein: CSSRGTGGNSPLHF; CDR3 DNA: TGCAGTTCTAGGGGGACAGGGGGTAATTCACCCCTCCACTTT
V gene: TRBV5-1; J gene: TRBJ1-1; clone size: many; D gene: -; CDR3 protein: CASSLEGSLNTEAFF; CDR3 DNA: TGCGCCAGCAGCTTGGAGGGCAGCCTGAACACTGAAGCTTTCTTT
V gene: TRBV5-4; J gene: TRBJ1-5; clone size: many; D gene: -; CDR3 protein: CASSFAGGDQPQHF; CDR3 DNA: TGTGCCAGCAGCTTTGCCGGTGGGGATCAGCCCCAGCATTTT
V gene: TRBV10-3; J gene: TRBJ2-1; clone size: few; D gene: TRBD2; CDR3 protein: CAISEIIETSVSYNEQFF; CDR3 DNA: TGTGCCATCAGTGAGATTATTGAGACTAGCGTCTCCTACAATGAGCAGTTCTTC
V gene: TRBV19; J gene: TRBJ2-5; clone size: many; D gene: -; CDR3 protein: CASSSGVGETQYF; CDR3 DNA: TGTGCCAGTAGTTCCGGGGTTGGGGAGACCCAGTACTTC
V gene: TRBV29-1; J gene: TRBJ1-1; clone size: many; D gene: -; CDR3 protein: CSVGGGGEAFF; CDR3 DNA: TGCAGCGTTGGGGGGGGGGGCGAAGCTTTCTTT
V gene: TRBV28; J gene: TRBJ2-1; clone size: -; D gene: -; CDR3 protein: CASSWGGANEQFF; CDR3 DNA: TGTGCCAGCAGTTGGGGGGGGGCAAATGAGCAGTTCTTC
V gene: TRBV7-8; J gene: TRBJ2-7; clone size: many; D gene: -; CDR3 protein: CASSRRQGPYEQYF; CDR3 DNA: TGTGCCAGCAGCCGCCGGCAGGGGCCCTACGAGCAGTACTTC
V gene: TRBV2; J gene: TRBJ1-2; clone size: many; D gene: -; CDR3 protein: CASSDTGNYGYTF; CDR3 DNA: TGTGCCAGCAGTGACACAGGGAACTATGGCTACACCTTC
V gene: TRBV5-1; J gene: TRBJ2-7; clone size: many; D gene: -; CDR3 protein: CASSGTPAYEQYF; CDR3 DNA: TGCGCCAGCAGCGGGACACCCGCCTACGAGCAGTACTTC
V gene: TRBV6-2/TRBV6-3; J gene: TRBJ2-7; clone size: many; D gene: TRBD2; CDR3 protein: CASSYSLAGPTPAYEQYF; CDR3 DNA: TGTGCCAGCAGTTACTCTCTAGCGGGGCCTACGCCTGCCTACGAGCAGTACTTC
V gene: TRBV5-1; J gene: TRBJ2-2; clone size: -; D gene: -; CDR3 protein: CATRGGGSNTGELFF; CDR3 DNA: TGCGCCACCCGCGGGGGCGGAAGCAACACCGGGGAGCTGTTTTTT
V gene: TRBV29-1; J gene: TRBJ2-7; clone size: many; D gene: -; CDR3 protein: CSVRGSRIYEQYF; CDR3 DNA: TGCAGCGTTAGGGGTTCCCGGATCTACGAGCAGTACTTC
V gene: TRBV5-1; J gene: TRBJ1-5; clone size: -; D gene: -; CDR3 protein: CASSKEPGSIQPLHF; CDR3 DNA: TGCGCCAGCAGTAAGGAACCCGGGAGCATTCAGCCCCTGCATTTT
V gene: TRBV27; J gene: TRBJ2-7; clone size: -; D gene: -; CDR3 protein: CASSPRWVGSEQYF; CDR3 DNA: TGTGCCAGCAGTCCCCGATGGGTGGGTAGCGAGCAGTACTTC
V gene: TRBV2; J gene: TRBJ2-3; clone size: many; D gene: TRBD2; CDR3 protein: CASLPGLAGKTDTQYF; CDR3 DNA: TGTGCCAGCCTTCCGGGACTAGCGGGGAAGACAGATACGCAGTATTTT
V gene: TRBV7-2; J gene: TRBJ2-1; clone size: many; D gene: -; CDR3 protein: CASSRGGMSGNEQFF; CDR3 DNA: TGTGCCAGCAGCAGGGGTGGGATGAGCGGCAATGAGCAGTTCTTC
V gene: TRBV11-2; J gene: TRBJ2-2; clone size: many; D gene: TRBD2; CDR3 protein: CASSLDPRSGRAGTGELFF; CDR3 DNA: TGTGCCAGCAGCTTAGATCCACGTAGCGGGAGGGCCGGAACCGGGGAGCTGTTTTTT
V gene: TRBV12-3/TRBV12-4; J gene: TRBJ1-2; clone size: many; D gene: TRBD1; CDR3 protein: CASSSAGQGALGYTF; CDR3 DNA: TGTGCCAGCAGTTCCGCGGGACAGGGGGCTCTTGGCTACACCTTC
V gene: TRBV10-3; J gene: TRBJ2-2; clone size: many; D gene: -; CDR3 protein: CAISESNRPNTGELFF; CDR3 DNA: TGTGCCATCAGTGAGTCGAATCGCCCGAACACCGGGGAGCTGTTTTTT
V gene: TRBV19; J gene: TRBJ2-7; clone size: many; D gene: -; CDR3 protein: CASISGAGYEQYF; CDR3 DNA: TGTGCCAGTATATCGGGGGCAGGGTACGAGCAGTACTTC
V gene: TRBV3-1; J gene: TRBJ2-2; clone size: many; D gene: TRBD2; CDR3 protein: CASSQRSAGVTGELFF; CDR3 DNA: TGTGCCAGCAGCCAAAGATCAGCGGGAGTCACCGGGGAGCTGTTTTTT
V gene: TRBV10-3; J gene: TRBJ2-5; clone size: many; D gene: -; CDR3 protein: CAISEGGDGEETQYF; CDR3 DNA: TGTGCCATCAGTGAGGGCGGGGACGGGGAAGAGACCCAGTACTTC
V gene: TRBV7-2; J gene: TRBJ1-1; clone size: many; D gene: -; CDR3 protein: CASSLSTGGNTEAFF; CDR3 DNA: TGTGCCAGCAGCTTGTCGACAGGCGGGAACACTGAAGCTTTCTTT
V gene: TRBV20-1; J gene: TRBJ1-5; clone size: many; D gene: -; CDR3 protein: CSAPLGGTSNQPQHF; CDR3 DNA: TGCAGTGCTCCCCTGGGGGGAACAAGCAATCAGCCCCAGCATTTT